Below, 20 T cell receptor beta chains from the same sample are listed, as sequenced in a study of blood T cell repertoires in COVID-19. Profiled with immunoSEQ multiplex PCR; TCRdb holds only in-frame clones, not every one. The table lists 150,000 to 200,000 clones, around 83% of them singletons. Sample: PBMCs or T cells enriched from blood (not recorded which). The receptors come from a woman between 35 and 50 years old in a cohort exposed to, infected with or recovered from COVID-19 (not recorded which).

This clone has a handful of counts. Its ends do not fully match the called genes, so a read error is possible. The chain joins TRBV4-2 to TRBJ1-2; D is uncertain. CDR1 is LGHNA and CDR2 is YNFKEQ in the germline V gene. This CDR3 contains 11 residues. As DNA, the CDR3 is TGTGCCAGCCGCCAGTCCGGTGGCTACACCTTC. This codes for CASRQSGGYTF.

This clone has only a few counts. This sequence joins TRBV11-2 and TRBJ2-1; 8 bases fit TRBD2. The CDR3 covers 16 residues. Germline V lookup: CDR1 SGHAT, CDR2 FQNNGV. V shed 1 base and J 4 bases; nucleotides not matched to a gene: 6. The CDR3 DNA reads TGTGCCAGCAGCTTAGTTGCGGGAGGTCAATACAATGAGCAGTTCTTC. Translation: CASSLVAGGQYNEQFF.

V gene TRBV29-1 combines with J gene TRBJ1-1, with TRBD1 matching 8 bases. The CDR3 is made up of 11 amino acids. V trimming: 7 bases; J trimming: 8 bases; junction bases outside the gene matches: 6. Germline CDR1 SQVTM, CDR2 ANQGSEA. The DNA of the CDR3 is TGCAGCGCCCGGACAGGGTTAGAAGCTTTCTTT. The encoded protein is CSARTGLEAFF.

This clone came up once. This chain connects TRBV7-9 to TRBJ2-3; 7 bases are shared with TRBD1. V shed 5 bases, J shed 5 bases, and the junction held 7 bases outside the gene matches. Germline CDR1 reads SEHNR; CDR2 reads FQNEAQ (reference sequence). The CDR3 is 14 residues long. The CDR3 DNA is TGTGCCAGCAGCCGTACGGCAGGGGGAGATACGCAGTATTTT. This encodes CASSRTAGGDTQYF.

This clone was detected only once. Here the CDR3 DNA reads TGTGCCAGCAGTGGAGGGACTAGCGGTTACACAGATACGCAGTATTTT. As protein: CASSGGTSGYTDTQYF. This chain uses TRBV2 with TRBJ2-3; 11 nucleotides line up with TRBD2. The CDR3 is made up of 16 amino acids. CDR1 is SNHLY, CDR2 FYNNEI, per germline. Trimming removed 4 bases from V and 2 bases from J; junction bases left unmatched: 5.

This chain joins TRBV7-9 and TRBJ2-7, with 8 bases aligning to TRBD1. The CDR3 has 14 amino acids. V gave up 5 bases and J gave up 2 bases; unmatched junction bases: 5. The germline V gene has CDR1 SEHNR and CDR2 FQNEAQ (reference sequence). Here the CDR3 DNA reads TGTGCCAGCAGCGGCCGGGACAGGACCTACGAGCAGTACTTC. It is translated as CASSGRDRTYEQYF.

This sequence joins TRBV28 and TRBJ2-5; D is unresolved. CDR3 size: 13 residues. The V and J ends lost 6 bases and 5 bases respectively, with 13 bases between them. Germline CDR1 is MDHEN and CDR2 is SYDVKM. The CDR3 DNA reads TGTGCCAGCAGCCTCGGATTGAGGGAGACCCAGTACTTC. Protein product: CASSLGLRETQYF.

The sample holds a few counts of this clone. V is TRBV6-4 and J is TRBJ1-5; 8 bases are a match to TRBD1. The CDR3 runs 16 residues. The V gene's germline CDR1 is MRHNA and CDR2 SNTAGT. Germline trimming cut 5 bases from V and 12 bases from J; bases unmatched to any gene: 18. The CDR3 region has the DNA TGTGCCAGCAGTCCGGGGAAGGGACAGGTACGTTGGGGCCAGCATTTT. Translation gives CASSPGKGQVRWGQHF.

The chain has TRBV5-1 and TRBJ1-2, with 8 bases matching TRBD1. V trimming: 4 bases; J trimming: 6 bases; junction bases outside the gene matches: 8. The CDR3 consists of 14 residues. The germline gives CDR1 SGHRS, CDR2 YFSETQ. The CDR3 loop reads CASSQDRAANGYTF. The DNA for the CDR3 is TGCGCCAGCAGCCAGGACAGGGCGGCGAATGGCTACACCTTC.

The chain employs TRBV7-9 and TRBJ2-3; 8 bases are shared with TRBD2. In germline, CDR1 is SEHNR, CDR2 FQNEAQ (reference sequence). The CDR3 consists of 14 residues. V lost 5 bases and J lost 1; bases outside the gene matches: 2. CDR3 loop: CASSHSGGTDTQYF. The DNA of the CDR3 is TGTGCCAGCAGCCATAGCGGGGGCACAGATACGCAGTATTTT.

This chain joins TRBV4-1 and TRBJ2-7; 9 bases are shared with TRBD1. The germline CDR1 and CDR2 sequences are MGHRA and YSYEKL. The V segment lost 0 bases and the J segment 6 bases; nucleotides outside the gene matches: 6. This CDR3 has 15 residues. CDR3 bases: TGCGCCAGCAGCCAAGACCCGGGACAGGGTCGCGAGCAGTACTTC. It codes for CASSQDPGQGREQYF.

The chain uses TRBV6-5 and TRBJ1-2; no reliable D call. V was pared by 8 bases and J by 4 bases, with 17 bases between. The CDR3 is made up of 14 amino acids. The germline V gene encodes CDR1 MNHEY and CDR2 SVGAGI. CDR3 in amino acids: CASLPSGGIYGYTF. For the CDR3, the DNA is TGTGCCAGCTTACCCAGTGGCGGGATCTATGGCTACACCTTC.

J is TRBJ1-1 and V is TRBV27, with TRBD1 as a possible D gene (6 bases). Trimming stripped 5 bases from V and 3 bases from J, with 10 bases between. The CDR3 loop spans 13 amino acids. From germline, CDR1 is MNHEY and CDR2 SMNVEV (reference sequence). The CDR3 spells CASSVDRHTEAFF. Here the CDR3 DNA reads TGTGCCAGCAGTGTAGACAGGCACACTGAAGCTTTCTTT.

The V gene is TRBV12-3 or TRBV12-4, the J gene TRBJ1-1; D perhaps matches TRBD1 (5 bases). CDR3 length equals 13 residues. Trimming took off 9 bases at V and 0 bases at J, with 11 bases between the two ends. The DNA of the CDR3 is TGTGCCAGTTCAGGGTTCATGAACACTGAAGCTTTCTTT. This codes for CASSGFMNTEAFF.

V gene TRBV27 combines with J gene TRBJ1-2; D not certain. Per the germline V gene, CDR1 is MNHEY and CDR2 is SMNVEV (reference sequence). This CDR3 contains 14 residues. V lost 4 bases and J 2 bases, leaving 11 bases between the germline ends. CDR3 coding DNA: TGTGCCAGCAGTTACACGGAGTCCAACTATGGCTACACCTTC. Translated: CASSYTESNYGYTF.

The chain links TRBV5-5 to TRBJ2-2; D is uncertain. Trimming removed 0 bases from V and 4 bases from J, with 7 bases in between. This CDR3 is built from 14 residues. Germline CDR1 SGHKS, CDR2 YYEKEE (reference sequence). CDR3 amino acids: CASSLVDFTGELFF. The CDR3 bases are TGTGCCAGCAGCTTGGTCGACTTCACCGGGGAGCTGTTTTTT. Complete variable domain (other parts from reference TRBV5-5 and TRBJ2-2): DAGVTQSPTHLIKTRGQQVTLRCSPISGHKSVSWYQQVLGQGPQFIFQYYEKEERGRGNFPDRFSARQFPNYSSELNVNALLLGDSALYLCASSLVDFTGELFFGEGSRLTVL.

About this clone: The identical CDR3 is also encoded by other nucleotide sequences in the sample. V usage is TRBV5-1 and J usage is TRBJ1-1; the D gene is possibly TRBD1 (6 bases). Germline V gene lookup returns CDR1 SGHRS and CDR2 YFSETQ. CDR3 size: 13 residues. Deletions cut 5 bases from V and 1 base from J, with 9 bases between. CDR3 loop: CASSSTGNTEAFF. As DNA, the CDR3 is TGCGCCAGCAGTTCGACAGGGAACACTGAAGCTTTCTTT. Using reference TRBV5-1 and TRBJ1-1 for the parts outside the CDR3, the full variable domain is KAGVTQTPRYLIKTRGQQVTLSCSPISGHRSVSWYQQTPGQGLQFLFEYFSETQRNKGNFPGRFSGRQFSNSRSEMNVSTLELGDSALYLCASSSTGNTEAFFGQGTRLTVV.

This sequence joins TRBV7-2 and TRBJ2-7; D is perhaps TRBD2 (5 bases). CDR3 length: 13 amino acids. The V end lost 1 base, the J end lost 4 bases, and 8 bases lay between the germline ends. In germline, CDR1 is SGHTA, CDR2 FQGNSA. CDR3 loop: CASSLVGNYEQYF. Written as DNA, the CDR3 is TGTGCCAGCAGCTTAGTCGGGAATTACGAGCAGTACTTC.

This clone was detected once. The chain uses TRBV2 and TRBJ1-5; tentative D call: TRBD1 (6 bases). V was shortened by 3 bases and J by 7 bases, with 7 bases between the two germline ends. Germline CDR1 is SNHLY and CDR2 is FYNNEI. The CDR3 spans 12 residues. The CDR3 DNA is TGTGCCAGCAGTGAGGACAGACAGCCCCAGCATTTT. Translation: CASSEDRQPQHF.

The chain is built from TRBV19 and TRBJ1-1; D gene uncertain. The CDR3 loop spans 13 amino acids. V gave up 4 bases and J gave up 4 bases, with 10 bases separating them. Germline assignment: CDR1 LNHDA and CDR2 SQIVND (reference sequence). The CDR3 loop reads CASSKLTGTEAFF. Written as DNA, the CDR3 is TGTGCCAGTAGTAAACTGACGGGCACTGAAGCTTTCTTT.